The clone carrying this T cell receptor (beta chain) was counted only a few times. cDNA synthesis used a TRAV/TRBV-specific primer set for both chains. An approximately 19-cycle PCR with a constant-region primer and V-primer adapter amplified TCRs. TCRdb fed the reads into MiXCR, producing one record per CDR3 protein. The sample consists of tens of thousands of distinct CDR3 sequences, 31% of them appearing once. The sample comes from a study of low-dose radiotherapy and immunotherapy resistance in tumors. Study at large: Participants in Cohort 1 were administered 0.5 Gy per fraction at 2-week intervals, to a cumulative dose of 6.5 Gy. Patients received cyclophosphamide 200 mg/m2 intravenously every two weeks, the day before radiation-immunotherapy.

Looked up from germline, CDR1 is LNHDA and CDR2 is SQIVND (reference sequence). This CDR3 spans 15 amino acids. Trimming left V 5 bases short and J 3 bases short, with 14 bases between. As for time point: before trial treatment. The receptor was isolated from a female donor with ovarian cancer. Sequencing was performed on PBMCs, taken before treatment. The rearrangement joins TRBV19 to TRBJ2-1; no definite D call. The CDR3 reads CASSPRSTSYNEQFF. The CDR3 DNA reads as TGTGCCAGTAGTCCCAGGTCGACAAGCTACAATGAGCAGTTCTTC.